The entry below describes one TCR beta chain. The record originates from a study of blood T cell repertoires in COVID-19. V dropped 6 bases and J dropped 10; count of bases not matched to a gene: 6. This CDR3 has 13 amino acids. Profiling relied on immunoSEQ multiplex PCR, and the TCRdb table lists in-frame clones only, not all of them. Seen here are around 19,000 clones, 89% observed once, and the top ten hold roughly 6%. The chain links TRBV12-3 or TRBV12-4 to TRBJ1-6, with 7 bases identical to TRBD1. Material: peripheral blood. The sequence derives from a human donor in a cohort sampled during active COVID-19. The CDR3 loop reads CASSRDSGSPLHF. For the CDR3, the DNA is TGTGCCAGCAGCCGGGACAGCGGATCACCCCTCCACTTT.